This TCR beta chain was retrieved from a study of cytomegalovirus exposure and HLA in healthy donors. Study results and limitations: Data from an earlier analysis indicated that most TCR beta V segments were productive either about 87% or about 30% of the time. Association with HLA alleles at 0.05 false discovery rate was found for 17,000 or so TCR beta sequences in a later analysis.

PCR was performed using 60 Vbeta and 13 Jbeta primers. Some clones are missing from TCRdb's copy, which holds only in-frame ones; the method was immunoSEQ multiplex PCR. The profile covers 95,000 to 150,000 clones, with 8% to 11% appearing a single time and approximately 4.4% taken by the ten largest. This CDR3 region has 15 residues. The V and J ends lost 0 bases and 7 bases, in that order; junction bases with no gene match: 4. CDR1 and CDR2 from the germline V gene are MNHEY and SVGAGI. This clone was counted only a few times. Its antigen remains unidentified. The clonotype comes from a woman between 18 and 29 years old in good health and CMV-seropositive. The chain uses TRBV6-5 and TRBJ1-4; 8 bases match TRBD1. The sequenced sample was PBMCs. CDR3 protein: CASSYSAGGGEKLFF. The CDR3 DNA reads as TGTGCCAGCAGTTACTCGGCAGGGGGCGGTGAAAAACTGTTTTTT.